These 26 T cell receptor beta chains came from one sample sequenced in a study of T cell repertoires in cytomegalovirus infection. One entry per CDR3 protein results from TCRdb running MiXCR on the reads. Of roughly 310,000 distinct CDR3 sequences listed, roughly 15% are singletons. Sequenced sample: PBMCs. The receptors shown here come from a human donor in good health (CMV status not recorded). Some clones in this sample may be carry-over from other donors' samples.

Concerning this clonotype itself: A much larger clone sits a single nucleotide away, making a read error possible. This chain connects TRBV7-2 to TRBJ2-7; D may be TRBD1 (6 bases). Germline loops: CDR1 SGHTA, CDR2 FQGNSA. This CDR3 contains 15 residues. CDR3 nucleotide sequence: TGTGCCAGCAGCTCCACAGGGACGGCTGCCTACGAGCAGCACTTC. It specifies CASSSTGTAAYEQHF.

This clonotype showed up many times. The chain uses TRBV7-2 and TRBJ1-4, with D uncertain. V was clipped by 3 bases and J by 5 bases, with 10 bases between them. The CDR3 loop spans 14 amino acids. The germline V gene has CDR1 SGHTA and CDR2 FQGNSA. The DNA for the CDR3 is TGTGCCAGCAGCTTGGCCCTTTTGAATGAAAAACTGTTTTTT. The encoded protein is CASSLALLNEKLFF.

This chain uses TRBV29-1 with TRBJ1-2; no clear D gene. Germline assignment: CDR1 SQVTM and CDR2 ANQGSEA. V shed 3 bases and J shed 2 bases, with 10 bases lying between them. The CDR3 contains 13 residues. The DNA for the CDR3 is TGCAGCGTTGAGCCGGGAACGAACTATGGCTACACCTTC. Translating gives CSVEPGTNYGYTF.

This clonotype was observed a handful of times. The chain employs TRBV5-4 and TRBJ1-1; TRBD1 matches 10 bases. The trim removed 0 bases at V and 3 bases at J, leaving 5 bases unmatched. CDR3 size: 16 residues. CDR1 SGHNT and CDR2 YYREEE come from the germline V gene (reference sequence). Written as DNA, the CDR3 is TGTGCCAGCAGCTTGGCCGGGGGGACAGGGGACACTGAAGCTTTCTTT. As protein: CASSLAGGTGDTEAFF.

Comments on this clonotype: Mismatch with germline at one junction end may stem from a read error. CDR3 region: CAGSRGRRYNEQFF. In nucleotides, the CDR3 is TGTGCCGGCAGTCGGGGGCGGCGGTACAATGAGCAGTTCTTC. This sequence joins TRBV6-6 and TRBJ2-1; D is tentatively TRBD1 or TRBD2 (6 bases each). CDR3 length equals 14 residues. Germline V lookup: CDR1 MNHNY, CDR2 SVGAGI (reference sequence).

This clonotype was detected ten times or more. The chain combines TRBV11-2 with TRBJ2-5; a possible D gene is TRBD1 (6 bases). This CDR3 comprises 13 residues. The germline V gene encodes CDR1 SGHAT and CDR2 FQNNGV. With 5 bases removed from V and 3 bases from J, the gap between germline ends came to 10 bases. This chain's CDR3 is CASSPDRKETQYF. Written as DNA, the CDR3 is TGTGCCAGCAGCCCAGACAGGAAAGAGACCCAGTACTTC.

This clonotype was recorded a few times. This rearrangement joins TRBV7-9 to TRBJ1-1; TRBD1 aligns across 9 bases. The CDR3 sequence is 15 residues long. Germline loops: CDR1 SEHNR, CDR2 FQNEAQ (reference sequence). J gave up 3 bases and V 5 bases, and 7 bases lay outside the gene matches. Here the CDR3 reads CASSPETGGDTEAFF. Written as DNA, the CDR3 is TGTGCCAGCAGCCCAGAGACAGGGGGGGACACTGAAGCTTTCTTT.

The rearrangement uses TRBV4-2 and TRBJ2-1, with 13 nucleotides matching TRBD2. Germline trimming cut 2 bases from V and 4 bases from J; bases unmatched to any gene: 11. This CDR3 has 19 residues. Germline assignment: CDR1 LGHNA and CDR2 YNFKEQ. The CDR3: CASSQLLAGGPVGYNEQFF. DNA of the CDR3: TGTGCCAGCAGCCAACTACTAGCGGGGGGGCCGGTGGGGTACAATGAGCAGTTCTTC.

This chain joins TRBV28 and TRBJ1-5; weak D call: TRBD1 (5 bases). Per germline, CDR1 MDHEN and CDR2 SYDVKM. The V and J ends lost 2 bases and 4 bases respectively, with 21 bases between them. The CDR3 extends over 18 amino acids. The CDR3 loop reads CASSLTPGPQRGNQPQHF. CDR3 nucleotide sequence: TGTGCCAGCAGTTTAACTCCGGGACCCCAAAGGGGTAATCAGCCCCAGCATTTT.

The rearrangement uses TRBV12-5 and TRBJ2-2, with 9 bases aligning to TRBD1. From germline, CDR1 is LGHNT and CDR2 FRNRAP. This CDR3 comprises 17 residues. J gave up 4 bases and V 11 bases, and 17 bases lay outside the gene matches. CDR3 loop: CARTLKTGTGSTGELFF. DNA for the CDR3: TGTGCTCGAACCCTTAAAACCGGGACAGGGAGCACCGGGGAGCTGTTTTTT.

This clonotype was counted ten times or more. This chain uses TRBV7-2 with TRBJ2-3; D is undetermined. In germline, CDR1 is SGHTA, CDR2 FQGNSA. Trimming removed 2 bases at V and 4 bases at J, with 4 bases between. The CDR3 runs 12 residues. The CDR3 reads CASSLYADTQYF. The CDR3 DNA reads as TGTGCCAGCAGCTTATACGCAGATACGCAGTATTTT.

This clonotype was found a few times. The genes are TRBV12-3 or TRBV12-4 and TRBJ1-4; D uncertain. The CDR3 totals 17 residues. The V and J ends lost 3 bases and 4 bases respectively, with 18 bases between them. The CDR3: CASSFKTQDRYNEKLFF. The CDR3 nucleotides are TGTGCCAGCAGTTTTAAAACTCAAGACCGTTATAATGAAAAACTGTTTTTT.

This clonotype was seen ten or more times. The chain uses TRBV27 and TRBJ1-3; maybe TRBD1 (5 bases). Germline CDR1 reads MNHEY; CDR2 reads SMNVEV (reference sequence). The CDR3 sequence is 15 residues long. The V end lost 2 bases, the J end lost 3 bases, and 11 bases lay between the germline ends. Here the CDR3 DNA reads TGTGCCAGCAGTTTACGATGGGGCCTTGGAAACACCATATATTTT. It specifies CASSLRWGLGNTIYF.

This clonotype was picked up many times. The chain combines TRBV12-3 or TRBV12-4 with TRBJ2-2; D uncertain. V lost 3 bases, J lost 5 bases, and 7 bases lay in between. The CDR3 consists of 13 residues. DNA for the CDR3: TGTGCCAGCAGTTTCGGACGAACCGGGGAGCTGTTTTTT. Translated, it gives CASSFGRTGELFF.

This chain links TRBV4-3 with TRBJ1-2; D perhaps matches TRBD1 (5 bases). The germline V gene encodes CDR1 LGHNA and CDR2 YSLEER. This CDR3 spans 16 amino acids. Between the trimmed V and J ends, which lost 0 bases and 2 bases, there was a span of 13 bases. CDR3 sequence (DNA): TGCGCCAGCAGCCAAGATTGGGACGGAGTCAACTATGGCTACACCTTC. Protein sequence: CASSQDWDGVNYGYTF.

This clonotype was seen ten or more times. V and J are TRBV7-2 and TRBJ1-5; D is ambiguous. This CDR3 is 15 amino acids long. CDR1 is SGHTA, CDR2 FQGNSA, per germline. Trimming left V 3 bases short and J 0 bases short, with 9 bases between. CDR3 region: CASSLRTDSNQPQHF. Here the CDR3 DNA reads TGTGCCAGCAGCTTGAGGACCGATAGCAATCAGCCCCAGCATTTT.

This clonotype has only a few counts. The CDR3 DNA follows: TGTGCCACCCGATTCGGGACTCCCCGGGGTTATAGCAATCAGCCCCAGCATTTT. This sequence encodes CATRFGTPRGYSNQPQHF. The gene calls are TRBV24-1 and TRBJ1-5; D possibly corresponds to TRBD1 (5 bases). The V and J ends lost 9 bases and 0 bases respectively, with 23 bases between them. Germline V lookup: CDR1 KGHDR, CDR2 SFDVKD. The CDR3 is 18 residues long.

This clonotype was seen ten or more times. The V and J genes are TRBV7-6 and TRBJ2-3, with D tentatively TRBD1 (7 bases). Trimming cost V 3 bases and J 2 bases, with 12 bases left between them. CDR3 size: 15 residues. Per the germline V gene, CDR1 is SGHVS and CDR2 is FNYEAQ. The CDR3 sequence is CASSFRGAPTDTQYF. CDR3 bases: TGTGCCAGCAGCTTCAGGGGGGCTCCCACAGATACGCAGTATTTT.

This sequence joins TRBV6-5 and TRBJ1-2; D not resolved. The V end lost 8 bases, the J end lost 0 bases, and 13 bases lay between the germline ends. This CDR3 contains 14 residues. Germline CDR1 is MNHEY and CDR2 is SVGAGI. In DNA, the CDR3 is TGTGCCAGCCTAGCGTCGGGAGCTAACTATGGCTACACCTTC. Its translation: CASLASGANYGYTF.

The chain joins TRBV20-1 to TRBJ2-5; D call uncertain. Trimming took off 2 bases at V and 1 base at J, with 8 bases between the two ends. The germline gives CDR1 DFQATT, CDR2 SNEGSKA (reference sequence). The CDR3 has 13 amino acids. In DNA form, the CDR3 reads TGCAGTGCTAGAACCAACCGCCAAGAGACCCAGTACTTC. Translated: CSARTNRQETQYF.

The chain links TRBV11-2 to TRBJ1-2; D not certain. Germline V CDR1 and CDR2: SGHAT, FQNNGV. The V end was cut by 5 bases, the J end by 4 bases, with 14 bases between. The CDR3 extends over 14 amino acids. The CDR3 is CASSPSAAVYGYTF. CDR3 coding DNA: TGTGCCAGCAGCCCCTCGGCAGCAGTCTATGGCTACACCTTC.

V is TRBV7-9 and J is TRBJ2-1; D is ambiguous. The CDR3 is made up of 10 amino acids. The V gene's germline CDR1 is SEHNR and CDR2 FQNEAQ (reference sequence). The ends were cut back, 0 bases at V and 13 bases at J, with 4 bases in the middle. CDR3 sequence: CASSLAVQFF. The DNA for the CDR3 is TGTGCCAGCAGCTTAGCAGTCCAGTTCTTC. Together with reference TRBV7-9 and TRBJ2-1, the CDR3 gives the full variable domain: DTGVSQNPRHKITKRGQNVTFRCDPISEHNRLYWYRQTLGQGPEFLTYFQNEAQLEKSRLLSDRFSAERPKGSFSTLEIQRTEQGDSAMYLCASSLAVQFFGPGTRLTVL.

In its sample, this clonotype was seen many times. V is TRBV7-2 and J is TRBJ1-4; a possible D gene is TRBD1 (6 bases). The V and J ends lost 5 bases and 5 bases respectively, with 15 bases between them. Looked up from germline, CDR1 is SGHTA and CDR2 is FQGNSA. The CDR3 has 15 residues. This CDR3 reads CASSPPGQGNEKLFF. The CDR3 DNA is TGTGCCAGCAGCCCCCCCGGGCAGGGGAATGAAAAACTGTTTTTT.

Many counts were recorded for this clonotype. The V and J genes are TRBV12-3 or TRBV12-4 and TRBJ2-7; 10 nucleotides align to TRBD1. The CDR3 runs 15 residues. Trimming cost V 6 bases and J 5 bases; bases outside gene matches: 10. The CDR3 protein is CASSSPGTGVHEQYF. CDR3 DNA: TGTGCCAGCAGCAGCCCCGGGACAGGGGTCCACGAGCAGTACTTC.

This clonotype has a count of ten or more. V usage is TRBV7-6 and J usage is TRBJ2-1, with D possibly TRBD1 on 6 matching bases. The CDR3 sequence is 15 residues long. V was pared by 9 bases and J by 7 bases, with 22 bases between. Germline CDR1 and CDR2: SGHVS and FNYEAQ. Written as DNA, the CDR3 is TGTGCCAGTGCCCAAGCGGCAGGGGAAATTAATGAGCAGTTCTTC. Its protein is CASAQAAGEINEQFF.

This chain links TRBV28 with TRBJ1-1; D not certain. This CDR3 is built from 13 residues. Germline loops: CDR1 MDHEN, CDR2 SYDVKM. The ends were cut back, 2 bases at V and 5 bases at J, with 9 bases in the middle. The CDR3 sequence is CASSLTTLTEAFF. The CDR3 DNA reads as TGTGCCAGCAGTTTAACAACGTTGACTGAAGCTTTCTTT.